This paragraph covers one T cell receptor beta chain sequence. Only in-frame clones appear in the TCRdb table, and some are missing; sequencing was by immunoSEQ multiplex PCR. The sample holds about 400,000 clones, approximately 89% seen once. This sample was included in a study of Ad26.COV2.S vaccination and SARS-CoV-2 variants. Background on the study: Enrollment placed the donor in the COV1001 Ad26.COV2.S trial arm.

This CDR3 is built from 13 residues. Trimming cost V 5 bases and J 1 base, with 8 bases left between them. Germline V gives CDR1 LGHDT, CDR2 YNNKEL (reference sequence). The treatment here: roughly 19 received Ad26.COV2.S at low or high dose, single or two shots; about 5 received placebo; per-sample allocation not given. Sampling took place 63 days after the first vaccine or placebo injection. V gene TRBV3-1 (or the pseudogene TRBV3-2) combines with J gene TRBJ1-1, with TRBD1 as a possible D gene (5 bases). The source of this sequence is a person between 18 and 65 years old who received the Ad26.COV2.S COVID-19 vaccine or a placebo. The sequences come from peripheral blood, collected in a trial of Ad26.COV2.S vaccine versus placebo. The CDR3 region has the DNA TGTGCCAGCAGCGCCCAGGGGAACACTGAAGCTTTCTTT. Protein product: CASSAQGNTEAFF.